The rows below give T cell receptor beta chains drawn from one sample of a study of T cell clonotyping in hematopoietic cell transplantation. The assay was immunoSEQ multiplex PCR, and TCRdb's table has in-frame clones only and misses some. The sample yields about 41,000 clones, 85% seen once. The sample was peripheral blood mononuclear cells, taken before stem cell transplant. The receptor set was obtained from a man aged 55 to 70 with acute myeloid leukemia. Some clones in this sample may be carry-over from other donors' samples. CDR3s include the opening cysteine and the closing phenylalanine or tryptophan. A D gene is named only where the DNA matches it firmly.

cdr3_aa,j_call,v_call,d_call
CSGHPADTQYF,TRBJ2-3,TRBV20-1,-
CASSFLAGGRNEQFF,TRBJ2-1,TRBV28,TRBD2
CASSLNQLNSGNTIYF,TRBJ1-3,TRBV7-2,-
CASSPGLQETQYF,TRBJ2-5,TRBV7-6,-
CASLRGTNEKLFF,TRBJ1-4,TRBV7-2,-
CASSFAGQVLRGTSYEQYF,TRBJ2-7,TRBV7-9,-
CAWAGSSYNSPLHF,TRBJ1-6,TRBV30,-
CASSWSQGSTDTQYF,TRBJ2-3,TRBV6-5,-
CATTRGTEYF,TRBJ2-4,TRBV2,TRBD1
CASSFEGSSPLHF,TRBJ1-6,TRBV7-9,-
CASSQASTGSNNSPLHF,TRBJ1-6,TRBV4-3,TRBD1
CAHIWRSQPQHF,TRBJ1-5,TRBV10-3,-
CASSEDLYEQYF,TRBJ2-7,TRBV2,-
CASSLARHSTDTQYF,TRBJ2-3,TRBV5-1,-
CASSQVWRQGIVSPLHF,TRBJ1-6,TRBV4-3,TRBD1
CASSLATGGNTGELFF,TRBJ2-2,TRBV5-1,TRBD1
CASSSDRVTGELFF,TRBJ2-2,TRBV5-6,TRBD1